This TCR beta chain was captured in a study of T cells after yellow fever vaccination. This clonotype was recorded a few times. Using its own MiXCR run on the 5' RACE reads, TCRdb lists one record per CDR3 protein. This sample has a few hundred thousand distinct CDR3 sequences, with less than 9.5% found just once. This CDR3 is 18 amino acids long. The ends lost 6 bases at V and 2 bases at J; junction bases unmatched: 16. Looked up from germline, CDR1 is SGHTA and CDR2 is FQGNSA. The origin of this receptor is a man between 18 and 35 years old who received the YFV17D yellow fever vaccine. The starting material was CD4+ T cells sorted from PBMCs, obtained 5 days after the yellow fever booster vaccination. The rearrangement joins TRBV7-2 to TRBJ2-1; 7 bases match TRBD1. As DNA, the CDR3 is TGTGCCAGCAGACAATTGGGGGCAGCAACAGGGGCCTACAATGAGCAGTTCTTC. Protein product: CASRQLGAATGAYNEQFF.